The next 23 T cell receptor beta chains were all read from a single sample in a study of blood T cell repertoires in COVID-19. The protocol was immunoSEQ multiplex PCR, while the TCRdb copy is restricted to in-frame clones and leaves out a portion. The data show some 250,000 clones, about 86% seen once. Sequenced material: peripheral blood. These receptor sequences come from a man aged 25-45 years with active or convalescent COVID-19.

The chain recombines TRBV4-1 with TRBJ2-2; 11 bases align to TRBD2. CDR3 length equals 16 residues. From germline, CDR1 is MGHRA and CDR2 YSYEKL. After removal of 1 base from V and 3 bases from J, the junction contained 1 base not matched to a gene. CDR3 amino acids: CASSQVAGGDTGELFF. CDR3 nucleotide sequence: TGCGCCAGCAGCCAAGTAGCGGGGGGGGACACCGGGGAGCTGTTTTTT.

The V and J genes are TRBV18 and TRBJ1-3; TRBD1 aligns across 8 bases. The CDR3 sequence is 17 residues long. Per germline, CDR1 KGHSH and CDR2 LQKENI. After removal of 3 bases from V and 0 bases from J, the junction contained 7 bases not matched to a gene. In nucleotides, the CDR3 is TGTGCCAGCTCACCCCGGACAGGGCGCTACTCTGGAAACACCATATATTTT. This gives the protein CASSPRTGRYSGNTIYF.

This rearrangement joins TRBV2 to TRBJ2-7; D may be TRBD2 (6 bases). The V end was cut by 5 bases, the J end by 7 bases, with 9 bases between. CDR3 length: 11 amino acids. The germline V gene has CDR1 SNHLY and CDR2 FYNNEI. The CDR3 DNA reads TGTGCCAGCAGTCAGCGGGCTGAGCAGTACTTC. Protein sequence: CASSQRAEQYF.

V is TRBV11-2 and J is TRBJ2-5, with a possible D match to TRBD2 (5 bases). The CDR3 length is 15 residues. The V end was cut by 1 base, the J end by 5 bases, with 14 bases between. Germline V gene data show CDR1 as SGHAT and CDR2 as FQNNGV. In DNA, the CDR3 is TGTGCCAGCAGCTTAGTTTGGAGGAAAAAGGAGACCCAGTACTTC. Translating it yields CASSLVWRKKETQYF.

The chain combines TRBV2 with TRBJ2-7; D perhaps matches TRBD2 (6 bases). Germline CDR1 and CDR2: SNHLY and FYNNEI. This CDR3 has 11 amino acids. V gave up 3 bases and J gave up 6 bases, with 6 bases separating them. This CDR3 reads CASSDGGEQYF. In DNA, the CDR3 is TGTGCCAGCAGTGACGGGGGCGAGCAGTACTTC.

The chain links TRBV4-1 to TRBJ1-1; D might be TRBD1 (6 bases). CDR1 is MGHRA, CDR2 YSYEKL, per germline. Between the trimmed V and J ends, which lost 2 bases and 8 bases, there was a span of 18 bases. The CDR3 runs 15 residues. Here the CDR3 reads CASSQTPGTLVEAFF. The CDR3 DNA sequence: TGCGCCAGCAGCCAAACCCCCGGGACACTAGTCGAAGCTTTCTTT.

CDR3 nucleotide sequence: TGTGCCAGCACGGCGGTCCACGGGGAGCTGTTTTTT. It is translated as CASTAVHGELFF. The chain employs TRBV6-5 and TRBJ2-2, with D uncertain. CDR1 is MNHEY, CDR2 SVGAGI, per germline. The CDR3 has 12 amino acids. Trimming stripped 7 bases from V and 7 bases from J, with 10 bases between.

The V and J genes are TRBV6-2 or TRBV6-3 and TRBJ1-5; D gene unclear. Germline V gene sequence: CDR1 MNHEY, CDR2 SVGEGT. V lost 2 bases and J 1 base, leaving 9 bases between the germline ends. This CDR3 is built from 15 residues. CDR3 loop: CASSYNGRSNQPQHF. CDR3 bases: TGTGCCAGCAGTTACAATGGGAGGAGCAATCAGCCCCAGCATTTT.

CDR3 region: CASSQEGRSTQYF. Written as DNA, the CDR3 is TGTGCCAGCAGCCAAGAGGGTCGGAGTACGCAGTATTTT. The gene calls are TRBV14 and TRBJ2-3; D remains ambiguous. Trimming left V 0 bases short and J 8 bases short, with 9 bases between. The CDR3 extends over 13 amino acids. Germline V gives CDR1 SGHDN, CDR2 FVKESK.

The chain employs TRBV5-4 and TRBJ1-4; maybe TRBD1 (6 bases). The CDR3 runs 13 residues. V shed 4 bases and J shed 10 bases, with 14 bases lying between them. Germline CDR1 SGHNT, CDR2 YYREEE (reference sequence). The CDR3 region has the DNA TGTGCCAGCAGCCCGCCGGGACAAGGAAAACTGTTTTTT. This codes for CASSPPGQGKLFF. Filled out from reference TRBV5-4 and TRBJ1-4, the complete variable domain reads ETGVTQSPTHLIKTRGQQVTLRCSSQSGHNTVSWYQQALGQGPQFIFQYYREEENGRGNFPPRFSGLQFPNYSSELNVNALELDDSALYLCASSPPGQGKLFFGSGTQLSVL.

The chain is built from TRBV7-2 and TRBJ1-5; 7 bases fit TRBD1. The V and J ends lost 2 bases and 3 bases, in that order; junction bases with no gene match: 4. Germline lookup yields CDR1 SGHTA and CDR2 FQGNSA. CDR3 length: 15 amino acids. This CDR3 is CASSLMTGINQPQHF. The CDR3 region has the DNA TGTGCCAGCAGCTTAATGACAGGGATCAATCAGCCCCAGCATTTT.

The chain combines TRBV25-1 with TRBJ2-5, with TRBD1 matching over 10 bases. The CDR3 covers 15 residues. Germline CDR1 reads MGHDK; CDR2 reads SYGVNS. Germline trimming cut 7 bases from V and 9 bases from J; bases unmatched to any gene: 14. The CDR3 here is CASNSPGQGIRAQYF. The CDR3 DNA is TGTGCCAGCAACTCTCCGGGACAGGGGATTCGGGCCCAGTACTTC.

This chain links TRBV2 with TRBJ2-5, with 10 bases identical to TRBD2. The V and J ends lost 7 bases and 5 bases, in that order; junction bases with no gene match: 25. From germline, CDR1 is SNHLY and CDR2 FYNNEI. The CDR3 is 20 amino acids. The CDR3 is CASIIAQGRILAGGEETQYF. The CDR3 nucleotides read TGTGCCAGCATCATAGCACAGGGCAGGATATTAGCGGGGGGCGAGGAGACCCAGTACTTC.

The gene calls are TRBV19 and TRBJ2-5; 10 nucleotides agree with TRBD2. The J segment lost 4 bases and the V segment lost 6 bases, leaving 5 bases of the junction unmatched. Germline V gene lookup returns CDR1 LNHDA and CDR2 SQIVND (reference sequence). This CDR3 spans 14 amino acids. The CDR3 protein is CASRSGGAVETQYF. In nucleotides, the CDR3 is TGTGCCAGTAGAAGCGGGGGGGCAGTAGAGACCCAGTACTTC.

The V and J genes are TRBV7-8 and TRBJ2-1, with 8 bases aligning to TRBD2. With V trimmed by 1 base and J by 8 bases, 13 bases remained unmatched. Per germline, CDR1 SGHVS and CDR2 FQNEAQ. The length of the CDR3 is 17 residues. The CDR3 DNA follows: TGTGCCAGCAGCTTAGTGGGCGGGGGGCCTTTTTTTGATGAGCAGTTCTTC. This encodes CASSLVGGGPFFDEQFF. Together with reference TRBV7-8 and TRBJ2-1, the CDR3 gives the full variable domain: GAGVSQSPRYKVAKRGQDVALRCDPISGHVSLFWYQQALGQGPEFLTYFQNEAQLDKSGLPSDRFFAERPEGSVSTLKIQRTQQEDSAVYLCASSLVGGGPFFDEQFFGPGTRLTVL.

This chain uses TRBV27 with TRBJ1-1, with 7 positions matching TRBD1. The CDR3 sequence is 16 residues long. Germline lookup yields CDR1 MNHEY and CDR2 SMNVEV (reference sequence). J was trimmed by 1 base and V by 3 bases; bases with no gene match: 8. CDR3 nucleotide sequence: TGTGCCAGCAGTTTTATATCCTGGACAGGGAACACTGAAGCTTTCTTT. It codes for CASSFISWTGNTEAFF.

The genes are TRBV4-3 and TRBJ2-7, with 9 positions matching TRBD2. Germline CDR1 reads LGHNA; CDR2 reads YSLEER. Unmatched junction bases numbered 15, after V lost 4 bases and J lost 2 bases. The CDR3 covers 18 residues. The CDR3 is CASSRQRGEIGMAYEQYF. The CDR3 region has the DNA TGCGCCAGCAGCCGCCAGCGGGGGGAAATCGGAATGGCCTACGAGCAGTACTTC.

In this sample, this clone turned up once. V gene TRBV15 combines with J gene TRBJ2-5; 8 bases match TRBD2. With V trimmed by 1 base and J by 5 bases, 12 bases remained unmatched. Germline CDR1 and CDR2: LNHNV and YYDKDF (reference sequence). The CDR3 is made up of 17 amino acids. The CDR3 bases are TGTGCCACCAGCAGAGTCCCAGCGGGGGCGACCAGTGAGACCCAGTACTTC. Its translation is CATSRVPAGATSETQYF.

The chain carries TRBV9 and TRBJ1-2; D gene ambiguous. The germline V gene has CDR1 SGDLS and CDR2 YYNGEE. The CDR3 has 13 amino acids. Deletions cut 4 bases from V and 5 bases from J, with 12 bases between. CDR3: CASSFTARYGYTF. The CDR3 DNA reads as TGTGCCAGCAGCTTTACAGCCAGGTATGGCTACACCTTC.

The CDR3 spells CASSQRQGTSGNTIYF. As DNA, the CDR3 is TGCGCCAGCAGCCAGAGACAGGGGACCTCTGGAAACACCATATATTTT. The J gene is TRBJ1-3, the V gene TRBV4-1; 8 bases are shared with TRBD1. This CDR3 has 16 residues. V shed 3 bases, J shed 0 bases, and the junction held 4 bases outside the gene matches. Germline V CDR1 and CDR2: MGHRA, YSYEKL.

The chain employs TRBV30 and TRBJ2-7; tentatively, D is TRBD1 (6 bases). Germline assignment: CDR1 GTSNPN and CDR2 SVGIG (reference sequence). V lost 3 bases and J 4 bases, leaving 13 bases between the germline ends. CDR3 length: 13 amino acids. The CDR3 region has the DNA TGTGCCTGGAGCGGACAGTCGCCGTACGAGCAGTACTTC. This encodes CAWSGQSPYEQYF. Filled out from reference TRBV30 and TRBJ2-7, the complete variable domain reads SQTIHQWPATLVQPVGSPLSLECTVEGTSNPNLYWYRQAAGRGLQLLFYSVGIGQISSEVPQNLSASRPQDRQFILSSKKLLLSDSGFYLCAWSGQSPYEQYFGPGTRLTVT.

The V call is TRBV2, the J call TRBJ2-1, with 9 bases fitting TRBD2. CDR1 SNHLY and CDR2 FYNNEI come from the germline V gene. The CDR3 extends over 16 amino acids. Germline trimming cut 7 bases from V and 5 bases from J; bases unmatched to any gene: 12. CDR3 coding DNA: TGTGCCAGCATGGGGGCCCAGACTAGCGGAAACAATGAGCAGTTCTTC. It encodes CASMGAQTSGNNEQFF.

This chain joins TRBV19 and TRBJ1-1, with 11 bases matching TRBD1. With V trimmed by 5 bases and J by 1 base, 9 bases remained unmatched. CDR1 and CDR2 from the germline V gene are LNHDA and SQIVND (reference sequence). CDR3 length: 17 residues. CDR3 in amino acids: CASSVTGTGGGNTEAFF. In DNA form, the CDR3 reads TGTGCCAGTAGTGTCACCGGGACAGGGGGTGGGAACACTGAAGCTTTCTTT.